The 8 T cell receptor beta chains below were found in one sample sequenced in a study of blood T cells in healthy people across ages. Sample-barcoded 5' priming and a J-beta primer mix drove a second PCR of roughly 7 to 11 cycles. Each CDR3 protein is one row after TCRdb ran MiXCR on the 5' RACE reads. The sample lists 800,000 or so distinct CDR3 sequences; about 42% were seen once. The sequencing sample was made of blood. The receptors here all came from a man older than 75 in good health.

This clonotype was observed a few times. The chain combines TRBV7-2 with TRBJ1-5, with D perhaps matching TRBD1 (5 bases). This CDR3 region has 16 residues. CDR1 and CDR2 from the germline V gene are SGHTA and FQGNSA. The V end was cut by 1 base, the J end by 0 bases, with 10 bases between. CDR3 sequence (DNA): TGTGCCAGCAGCTTAGTGGGGGGATATAGCAATCAGCCCCAGCATTTT. The encoded protein is CASSLVGGYSNQPQHF.

This clonotype was counted many times. The chain uses TRBV12-3 or TRBV12-4 and TRBJ2-5; 7 bases map to TRBD1. The CDR3 extends over 13 amino acids. V shed 5 bases and J 3 bases; nucleotides not matched to a gene: 3. In DNA form, the CDR3 reads TGTGCCAGCAGTAAGGGGACAGAAGAGACCCAGTACTTC. The encoded protein is CASSKGTEETQYF.

The chain uses TRBV6-6 and TRBJ2-1; 10 nucleotides match TRBD2. The CDR3 is 14 residues long. Trimming removed 5 bases from V and 15 bases from J; junction bases left unmatched: 13. Per the germline V gene, CDR1 is MNHNY and CDR2 is SVGAGI (reference sequence). DNA of the CDR3: TGTGCCAGCAGTGGTAGTTTGACTAGCGGGTATTGGTTCTTC. Translation: CASSGSLTSGYWFF.

J is TRBJ2-7 and V is TRBV20-1; D possibly corresponds to TRBD2 (6 bases). This CDR3 has 13 residues. Between the trimmed V and J ends, which lost 1 base and 1 base, there was a span of 8 bases. Germline CDR1 is DFQATT and CDR2 is SNEGSKA (reference sequence). CDR3 nucleotide sequence: TGCAGTGCTAGAGCCCGGGGGTCCTACGAGCAGTACTTC. It encodes CSARARGSYEQYF.

In its sample, this clonotype was seen a few times. The chain recombines TRBV18 with TRBJ2-1, with D perhaps TRBD2 (6 bases). The CDR3 consists of 14 residues. V lost 7 bases to trimming and J lost 0 bases, with 10 bases between them. Germline V lookup: CDR1 KGHSH, CDR2 LQKENI. The CDR3 nucleotides are TGTGCCAGCTTTCGGGGGAGCTCCTACAATGAGCAGTTCTTC. Translation gives CASFRGSSYNEQFF. The whole variable domain, filled in from reference TRBV18 and TRBJ2-1, reads NAGVMQNPRHLVRRRGQEARLRCSPMKGHSHVYWYRQLPEEGLKFMVYLQKENIIDESGMPKERFSAEFPKEGPSILRIQQVVRGDSAAYFCASFRGSSYNEQFFGPGTRLTVL.

This clonotype was counted only a few times. The V and J genes are TRBV11-3 and TRBJ2-7; TRBD2 is a possible D gene (5 bases). The germline V and J ends were trimmed by 4 bases and 0 bases, with 10 bases remaining between them. The CDR3 has 14 residues. Looked up from germline, CDR1 is SGHNT and CDR2 is YENEEA. The CDR3 sequence is CASSSTGVSYEQYF. DNA of the CDR3: TGTGCCAGCAGCTCAACCGGGGTCTCCTACGAGCAGTACTTC.

Points on this clonotype: A much larger clone is a single base away; this may be a read error. The rearrangement links TRBV5-1 to TRBJ2-5, with D uncertain. The V and J ends lost 4 bases and 5 bases respectively, with 15 bases between them. The CDR3 totals 14 residues. CDR1 is SGHRS, CDR2 YFSETQ, per germline. The DNA for the CDR3 is TGCGCCAGCAGCCCCCTCGGAAGGTTCGAGACCCAGTACTTC. This codes for CASSPLGRFETQYF.

V usage is TRBV5-1 and J usage is TRBJ2-1; TRBD1 is a possible D gene (5 bases). From germline, CDR1 is SGHRS and CDR2 YFSETQ. The CDR3 loop spans 15 amino acids. V lost 1 base to trimming and J lost 6 bases, with 14 bases between them. The CDR3 coding sequence is TGCGCCAGCAGCTTGAACCCAGGTAGGGGCAATGAGCAGTTCTTC. Amino acid sequence: CASSLNPGRGNEQFF.